This record looks at one T cell receptor (beta chain) sequence and its context. Its antigen is not identified. From germline, CDR1 is SEHNR and CDR2 FQNEAQ (reference sequence). The V and J ends lost 5 bases and 7 bases, in that order; junction bases with no gene match: 12. This CDR3 spans 16 amino acids. Both previously described methods and listed TCR primers were employed to make bulk TCR libraries. TCRdb re-analysed the PCR reads in MiXCR, keeping a single row per CDR3 protein. The repertoire includes 300,000 to 400,000 distinct CDR3 sequences, 24% of them detected once, and about 0.74% sits in the top ten. This specimen comes from a study of molecular identifiers for immune sequencing clone quantification. At the level of the study: Four of five RNA aliquots from approximately 20,000 or 98,000 naive CD8 T cells were sequenced.

Every naive CD8 library was made from between roughly 17,000 and 1,000,000 sorted cells with 10%, 30% or 50% RNA. General observations from the study: Effector cells had over 99% of their molecules in clones above 20 RNA copies, while naive cells had under 1%.

The chain has TRBV7-9 and TRBJ1-4; 8 nucleotides line up with TRBD1. Input material: naive CD8+ T cells from blood, with Jurkat cell RNA spiked in. Subset noted: FACS-sorted CD8+CD4-CCR7+CD45RA+ naive T cells. This sequence originates from a human donor in good health. Some libraries in this study had Jurkat cell RNA spiked in. CDR3 nucleotides: TGTGCCAGCAGCCCACCGCAGGGGGCGTCTACTGAAAAACTGTTTTTT. This sequence encodes CASSPPQGASTEKLFF. Full variable domain (rest looked up from reference TRBV7-9 and TRBJ1-4): DTGVSQNPRHKITKRGQNVTFRCDPISEHNRLYWYRQTLGQGPEFLTYFQNEAQLEKSRLLSDRFSAERPKGSFSTLEIQRTEQGDSAMYLCASSPPQGASTEKLFFGSGTQLSVL.